This is a list of T cell receptor beta chains from one sample in a study of cytomegalovirus exposure and HLA in healthy donors. Here immunoSEQ multiplex PCR was the method, and the copy in TCRdb shows in-frame clones only, minus some. Of about 160,000 clones listed, approximately 86% are singletons. Sequencing was performed on PBMCs. These receptors came from a woman aged 18-30 years in good health and CMV-seronegative. CDR3s include the opening cysteine and the closing phenylalanine or tryptophan. A D gene is named only where the DNA matches it firmly.

V: TRBV10-3
J: TRBJ1-5
D: TRBD1
CDR3: CAISESTGGDQPQHF
DNA: TGTGCCATCAGTGAGTCTACAGGGGGCGATCAGCCCCAGCATTTT

V: TRBV9
J: TRBJ1-5
D: NA
CDR3: CASSVVDQPQHF
DNA: TGTGCCAGCAGCGTAGTAGATCAGCCCCAGCATTTT

V: TRBV27
J: TRBJ1-1
D: NA
CDR3: CASSLLSGTEAFF
DNA: TGTGCCAGCAGCCTCCTATCGGGCACTGAAGCTTTCTTT

V: TRBV2
J: TRBJ2-2
D: TRBD2
CDR3: CASISGRGTGELFF
DNA: TGTGCCAGCATTAGCGGGAGGGGGACCGGGGAGCTGTTTTTT

V: TRBV7-9
J: TRBJ2-5
D: TRBD1
CDR3: CASSPGTGDSMETQYF
DNA: TGTGCCAGCAGCCCTGGGACAGGGGACTCTATGGAGACCCAGTACTTC

V: TRBV19
J: TRBJ2-3
D: NA
CDR3: CASSSLSGRGSHTDTQYF
DNA: TGTGCCAGTAGCTCCTTATCGGGCAGGGGAAGTCACACAGATACGCAGTATTTT

V: TRBV6-1
J: TRBJ1-1
D: NA
CDR3: CASTPQGMNTEAFF
DNA: TGTGCCAGCACCCCTCAGGGTATGAACACTGAAGCTTTCTTT

V: TRBV27
J: TRBJ2-7
D: NA
CDR3: CASTQAAATLYEQYF
DNA: TGTGCCAGCACTCAAGCAGCGGCTACCCTCTACGAGCAGTACTTC

V: TRBV12-5
J: TRBJ1-6
D: TRBD1
CDR3: CASGQGATSPLHF
DNA: TGTGCTAGTGGACAGGGGGCTACTTCACCCCTCCACTTT

V: TRBV5-1
J: TRBJ1-2
D: TRBD1
CDR3: CASSANLGTDYGYTF
DNA: TGCGCCAGCAGCGCGAACCTCGGGACAGACTATGGCTACACCTTC

V: TRBV29-1
J: TRBJ1-1
D: NA
CDR3: CSETGSGAAEAFF
DNA: TGCAGCGAGACAGGTTCAGGCGCCGCTGAAGCTTTCTTT

V: TRBV27
J: TRBJ2-5
D: NA
CDR3: CASSLSGGRVGETQYF
DNA: TGTGCCAGCAGTTTATCCGGGGGACGAGTCGGAGAGACCCAGTACTTC

V: TRBV30
J: TRBJ2-7
D: TRBD1
CDR3: CAWSVWGQGAREQYF
DNA: TGTGCCTGGAGTGTATGGGGACAGGGGGCGCGAGAGCAGTACTTC

V: TRBV29-1
J: TRBJ2-2
D: TRBD1
CDR3: CSVGSGTGITGELFF
DNA: TGCAGCGTTGGATCGGGGACAGGGATTACCGGGGAGCTGTTTTTT

V: TRBV27
J: TRBJ2-1
D: NA
CDR3: CASSPAGGSYNEQFF
DNA: TGTGCCAGCAGTCCAGCGGGTGGTTCCTACAATGAGCAGTTCTTC

V: TRBV14
J: TRBJ2-7
D: TRBD1
CDR3: CASSQSRQGADFSYEQYF
DNA: TGTGCCAGCAGCCAGTCTAGACAGGGGGCCGACTTTTCCTACGAGCAGTACTTC

V: TRBV7-9
J: TRBJ1-2
D: NA
CDR3: CASTPGHPVNYGYTF
DNA: TGTGCCAGCACCCCGGGACACCCCGTTAACTATGGCTACACCTTC

V: TRBV4-2
J: TRBJ2-3
D: NA
CDR3: CASSQGTLDTDTQYF
DNA: TGTGCCAGCAGCCAAGGGACTTTGGACACAGATACGCAGTATTTT